Listed below are T cell receptor beta chains from one sample, sequenced in a study of T cells in Graves' hyperthyroidism and ophthalmopathy. In TCRdb, the multiplex PCR reads were re-called with MiXCR into one record per CDR3 protein. Here the sample spans under 650,000 distinct CDR3 sequences, 15% to 20% being singletons. Input material: blood. These TCRs come from a woman in her 30s with Graves' hyperthyroidism. Each CDR3 is given with its conserved first and last residue. Each record gives: clone size, V gene, CDR3 length, D gene, J gene, CDR3 DNA, CDR3 protein. The D gene is left open where the match is weak. Part of the rows lack a size; the others show once, few, many or a class for expanded clones.

many	TRBV28	15	.	TRBJ2-1	TGTGCCACCTCAACAGGGGGAGGGCCATTGAATGAGCAGTTCTTC	CATSTGGGPLNEQFF
.	TRBV4-1	17	TRBD1	TRBJ1-1	TGCGCCAGCAGCCTTCCGGGACAGACCTACATGAACACTGAAGCTTTCTTT	CASSLPGQTYMNTEAFF
few	TRBV19	13	.	TRBJ1-1	TGTGCCACATCATGGGGGTTGGGCACTGAAGCTTTCTTT	CATSWGLGTEAFF
.	TRBV20-1	16	.	TRBJ2-7	TGCAGTGCTAGAGATTTTCGCGGTTTAAGCTCCTACGAGCAGTACTTC	CSARDFRGLSSYEQYF
many	TRBV28	14	TRBD1	TRBJ2-7	TGTGCCAGCAGATCACAGGGGTTCAACTACGAGCAGTACTTC	CASRSQGFNYEQYF
.	TRBV10-3	14	.	TRBJ2-3	TGTGCCATCAGTGATGATGGAGGCACAGATACGCAGTATTTT	CAISDDGGTDTQYF
many	TRBV7-2	14	.	TRBJ1-6	TGTGCCAGCAGCCACTGGTTGGATAATTCACCCCTCCACTTT	CASSHWLDNSPLHF
many	TRBV4-2	15	.	TRBJ2-7	TGTGCCAGCAGCCAAGGGAGGACCCCCAGCTACGAGCAGTACTTC	CASSQGRTPSYEQYF
many	TRBV7-2	17	.	TRBJ2-3	TGTGCCAGCAGCTTAGGTCCCCAGCGAGCTTACACAGATACGCAGTATTTT	CASSLGPQRAYTDTQYF
many	TRBV20-1	14	.	TRBJ1-3	TGCAGTGCGCTGCAGGGTACCTCTGGAAACACCATATATTTT	CSALQGTSGNTIYF
many	TRBV5-1	15	TRBD2	TRBJ2-3	TGCGCCGGAAGATTGGGCGGGAGAAGCACAGATACGCAGTATTTT	CAGRLGGRSTDTQYF
many	TRBV11-2	14	TRBD1	TRBJ2-5	TGTGCCAGCAGCTCCACAGGGGGAACGGAGACCCAGTACTTC	CASSSTGGTETQYF
.	TRBV19	13	TRBD1	TRBJ1-1	TGTGCCAGTAGCGACAGGGAAGGAACTGAAGCTTTCTTT	CASSDREGTEAFF
many	TRBV12-3/TRBV12-4	16	.	TRBJ2-5	TGTGCCAGCAGTTTTATGGCTAGCGTTCCCCAAGAGACCCAGTACTTC	CASSFMASVPQETQYF
many	TRBV29-1	15	.	TRBJ2-2	TGCAGCGTTGGTAGGGGACAAGAGAACACCGGGGAGCTGTTTTTT	CSVGRGQENTGELFF
many	TRBV6-1	14	TRBD1	TRBJ2-7	TGTGCCAGCAGAGTGGGACAGGGGAACTACGAGCAGTACTTC	CASRVGQGNYEQYF
many	TRBV5-1	15	.	TRBJ2-1	TGCGCCAGCAGCTTGTCCGGACAGAGATACAATGAGCAGTTCTTC	CASSLSGQRYNEQFF
.	TRBV5-8	14	.	TRBJ1-1	TGTGCCAGCAGTTGGGTAACATTGAACACTGAAGCTTTCTTT	CASSWVTLNTEAFF
many	TRBV5-6	15	.	TRBJ2-1	TGTGCCAGCAGCTTTTGGGTCAGGGTCGACAATGAGCAGTTCTTC	CASSFWVRVDNEQFF
.	TRBV4-1	17	TRBD2	TRBJ2-5	TGCGCCAGCAGCCAAGGGCCAGCGGGAGGCCCGGGAGAGACCCAGTACTTC	CASSQGPAGGPGETQYF
.	TRBV6-1	17	TRBD2	TRBJ2-1	TGTGCCAGCAGTGGCCGGGGGGGGGTCCCTGGGCCCAATGAGCAGTTCTTC	CASSGRGGVPGPNEQFF
.	TRBV9	14	TRBD2	TRBJ2-7	TGTGCCAGCACCGAAGGGGAGGGCTCCTACGAGCAGTACTTC	CASTEGEGSYEQYF
.	TRBV27	15	.	TRBJ2-7	TGTGCCAGCAGTTTCGGGGACTTACCCCTCTACGAGCAGTACTTC	CASSFGDLPLYEQYF
.	TRBV19	13	TRBD1	TRBJ1-1	TGTGCCAGTAGCGGACAGGGTGACACTGAAGCTTTCTTT	CASSGQGDTEAFF
many	TRBV20-1	12	.	TRBJ2-7	TGCAGGTCCGGTCCTCGAGGGCGCGAGCAGTACTTC	CRSGPRGREQYF
few	TRBV20-1	15	TRBD2	TRBJ2-3	TGCAGTGCTAGAGAGGCTAGCGGGAGGGCAGATACGCAGTATTTT	CSAREASGRADTQYF
few	TRBV5-1	15	.	TRBJ2-5	TGCGCCAGCAGCTTAATTACGCTAGATGGGGAGACCCAGTACTTC	CASSLITLDGETQYF
.	TRBV28	13	.	TRBJ1-4	TGTGCCAGCAGTCCCGGGGCCCTGGGAAAACTGTTTTTT	CASSPGALGKLFF
.	TRBV6-2/TRBV6-3	15	.	TRBJ2-7	TGTGCCAGCAGTTACGCCCTAGAAGAGTATTACGAGCAGTACTTC	CASSYALEEYYEQYF
.	TRBV6-1	14	.	TRBJ2-1	TGTGCCAGCAGTTCTCCGGGGCACCCGAATGAGCAGTTCTTC	CASSSPGHPNEQFF
once	TRBV7-8	22	.	TRBJ2-2	.	CASSFYICSAPHSSGVRGELFF
.	TRBV29-1	16	TRBD2	TRBJ2-3	TGCAGCGTTACCGGGACTAGCGGGCGGAGCACAGATACGCAGTATTTT	CSVTGTSGRSTDTQYF
many	TRBV28	17	TRBD1	TRBJ1-5	TGTGCCAGCAGGAGAAGGTTCGGGGGACAGAGGAATCAGCCCCAGCATTTT	CASRRRFGGQRNQPQHF
few	TRBV20-1	15	.	TRBJ1-5	TGCAGTGCTGGAGGGGGTAGGGGGGCCCATCAGCCCCAGCATTTT	CSAGGGRGAHQPQHF
.	TRBV3-1	13	.	TRBJ2-1	TGTGCCAGCAGCCAAGAGACCTACAATGAGCAGTTGTTC	CASSQETYNEQLF
.	TRBV7-9	17	TRBD2	TRBJ2-2	TGTGCCAGCTCCCCCCGTGGCAGCGGGATCCGTGCCGGGGAGCTGTTTTTT	CASSPRGSGIRAGELFF
.	TRBV29-1	14	.	TRBJ1-5	TGCAGCGTTGCCACTTCAGGGCCAAATCAGCCCCAGCATTTT	CSVATSGPNQPQHF
many	TRBV5-1	16	TRBD1	TRBJ1-1	TGCGCCAGCAGCTTGAGTACAGGGGGCTTGTTCTCTGAAGCTTTCTTT	CASSLSTGGLFSEAFF
many	TRBV28	15	TRBD1	TRBJ2-7	TGTGCCAGCAGTTTACGGACAGGGGAGGCCTACGAGCAGTACTTC	CASSLRTGEAYEQYF
few	TRBV2	15	.	TRBJ2-4	TGTGCCAGCAGTGAGAAAGGGGTTCGAGGGAACATTCAGTACTTC	CASSEKGVRGNIQYF
many	TRBV7-2	12	TRBD1	TRBJ2-7	TGTGCCAGCAGCGACAGGGTCGGCGAGCAGTACTTC	CASSDRVGEQYF
few	TRBV27	14	.	TRBJ2-5	TGTGCCAGCAGTTTGCTGGGACCCTACGAGACCCAGTACTTC	CASSLLGPYETQYF
few	TRBV9	15	TRBD1	TRBJ1-6	TGTGCCAGCAGCGTAGGGGACAGGGGTTACTCACCCCTCCACTTT	CASSVGDRGYSPLHF
few	TRBV5-4	15	.	TRBJ2-5	TGTGCCAGCAGCTTGGTAGGCAGCCGTCAAGAGACCCAGTACTTC	CASSLVGSRQETQYF
many	TRBV29-1	16	.	TRBJ2-7	TGCAGCGTTGTCACCCAACTTGAGAGACAGCTTTACGAGCAGTACTTC	CSVVTQLERQLYEQYF
many	TRBV25-1	14	.	TRBJ2-5	TGTGCCAGCAGTGAATCCGGGGGCAGGGAGACCCAGTACTTC	CASSESGGRETQYF
.	TRBV4-1	15	TRBD1	TRBJ2-5	TGCGCCAGCAGCCAAACCGGACAGGGAAAGGAGACCCAGTACTTC	CASSQTGQGKETQYF
.	TRBV29-1	12	TRBD1	TRBJ2-7	TGCAGCGTCGGACAGGTAGTCTACGAGCAGTACTTC	CSVGQVVYEQYF
.	TRBV12-3/TRBV12-4	14	.	TRBJ1-5	TGTGCCAGCAGCAATCAGGGCAGCAATCAGCCCCAGCATTTT	CASSNQGSNQPQHF
few	TRBV7-9	15	.	TRBJ2-5	TGTGCCAGCAGCTTAGCGCCCGGGTCGGATGAGACCCAGTACTTC	CASSLAPGSDETQYF
.	TRBV7-9	15	TRBD2	TRBJ2-7	TGTGCCAGCAGCTCAGGGACTAGCGGCTCCTACGAGCACTACTTC	CASSSGTSGSYEHYF
many	TRBV12-3/TRBV12-4	15	.	TRBJ1-1	TGTGCCAGCAGCCCCACGGGCCAGGGCTTCACTGAAGCTTTCTTT	CASSPTGQGFTEAFF
many	TRBV6-6	14	.	TRBJ1-2	TGTGCCAGCAGTTACTTTAGTCGCAACTATGGCTACACCTTC	CASSYFSRNYGYTF
.	TRBV5-1	16	TRBD1	TRBJ2-1	TGCGCCAGCAGGGGAGCCGGGACAGGGGTAGTTAATGAGCAGTTCTTC	CASRGAGTGVVNEQFF
many	TRBV28	15	.	TRBJ1-5	TGTGCCAGCAGTTTGTTACAGGAGGGCAATCAGCCCCAGCATTTT	CASSLLQEGNQPQHF
few	TRBV24-1	17	.	TRBJ2-1	TGTGCCACCAGTGATCCTGGTCCGAGGGGCGCCCCCAATGAGCAGTTCTTC	CATSDPGPRGAPNEQFF
.	TRBV18	15	TRBD2	TRBJ2-1	TGTGCCAGCGCCTCAACTAGCGGGAGACAGCATGAGCAGTTCTTC	CASASTSGRQHEQFF
.	TRBV25-1	14	.	TRBJ2-1	TGTGCCAGCAGTGAATTTTCACAGGCGAGTGAGCAGTTCTTC	CASSEFSQASEQFF
many	TRBV7-9	12	.	TRBJ2-5	TGTGCCAGCGAAAAGGGATTGGAGACCCAGTACTTC	CASEKGLETQYF
many	TRBV20-1	12	TRBD2	TRBJ2-7	TGCAGTGCTAAGGGACTAGACCACGAGCAGTACTTC	CSAKGLDHEQYF